This T cell receptor beta chain was sequenced in a study of shared clonotypes between healthy human individuals (dated by TCRdb to the early 2020s). Notes on the research overall: The cohort comprised a couple of women and a few men aged 18 to 49 years. For each donor, CD4 naive and CD4 memory were each run on three plates, CD8 naive on two plates, and CD8 memory on one plate. To estimate repertoire size and how much clonotypes are shared between individuals, the study performed deep sequencing of blood TCR repertoires from about five healthy adults. Libraries were prepared and TCR repertoires were sequenced by different laboratories using diverse techniques, in order to increase sequencing depth and limit assay-specific biases. Between about 0.9 and 8.9 billion PBMCs per donor were obtained by leukapheresis. The full study reports these points: The genetic and exposure-history diversity represented was limited by the small number of donors. When a handful of donors were compared, the shared fraction of clonotypes was about 5% for naive CD4, around 3.6% for naive CD8, 2.3% for memory CD4, and 0.4% for memory CD8. Incomplete sequencing was indicated by rarefaction of sorted-subset datasets, despite the large sequencing depth. Estimated clonotype richness was generally larger for naive than for memory subsets. Higher generation probabilities were observed for clonotypes shared by all four sorted-subset donors than for non-shared clonotypes. Sampling was limited to blood, and TCR repertoires in tissue likely differ from TCR repertoires in blood. Pairwise subsampling led to the expectation that sequencing depth would affect the degree of clonotype sharing among donors.

Using the deep immunoSEQ assay, TCR CDR3 regions were amplified from genomic DNA by multiplex PCR. Extracted genomic DNA from each cell subset was distributed evenly across all wells of several immunoSEQ 96-well plates, and each plate was treated as a replicate. Each replicate PCR for sorted subsets received about 180 ng genomic DNA, equal to roughly 33,000 T cell genomes. Purified libraries were quantified with a Qubit 3.0 fluorometer, sized on a Bioanalyzer 2100, and re-quantified with the KAPA Library Quantification kit. Every immunoSEQ 96-well plate was sequenced on a dedicated single-read 150-cycle Illumina NextSeq 550 flow cell. As for the authors' bioinformatics: Because only junctional sequences without quality scores were contained in the immunoSEQ output, filtering matching that applied to full-length reads could not be performed. To assign V/J genes and CDR3, sequences were annotated using PyIR, a Python wrapper for IgBLAST v1.9, with IMGT germline references. Any read was removed if the V/J assignment was weak (E-value above 1e-6), the CDR3 was missing, or the read contained stop codons, out-of-frame junctions, or ambiguous translated residues. V3J clonotypes were defined as sequences sharing an identical inferred V gene, J gene, and CDR3 amino acid sequence. Percentage overlap between repertoires was calculated by dividing the number of shared unique clonotypes by the size of the smaller repertoire. Richness of each repertoire was evaluated using RTK rarefaction, the Chao1 estimator, and Recon v2.1 estimates of unobserved clonotypes. Generation probabilities were computed with OLGA for all TCRbeta clonotypes obtained by the gDNA method from a few donors. Sourced from immuneACCESS, this table was stored by TCRdb with only in-frame sequences that have V and J called. A share of the clones is absent; for the studies checked, an unresolved V gene accounts for under half, and the remainder has no known explanation. The DNA gave D and trimming, while V, J and clone size come from that table. In this sample the table shows about 1 million clones, approximately 68% of which occur a single time. The ten top clones hold over 1.3% of the sample.

Donors were healthy HIV-negative adults with no recently reported acute infections or vaccinations. Every donor was a Caucasian adult living in Nashville, Tennessee, USA. Magnetic negative selection was used to enrich CD4+ T cells, after which naive cells were positively selected on CD45RA and the negative fraction became the memory subset. Blood was collected by leukapheresis, and PBMCs were isolated by Ficoll-Histopaque density gradient centrifugation and then cryopreserved in liquid nitrogen vapor phase. Analytical flow cytometry was used to check the purity and quantity of every magnetically sorted T cell population. Genomic DNA was isolated from every sorted fraction and measured by UV absorbance on a Nanodrop 2000c. About this clone itself: The specificity of this receptor is unknown. Nothing much larger sits one base from this clone, and base qualities are not available.

Including the terminal cysteine and phenylalanine, the CDR3 comprises 16 residues. Of all the DNA, just the CDR3 is kept, 48 bases in frame from base 1. CDR1 and CDR2, per the germline V gene, are MNHNS and SASEGT. V is pruned by 4 bases and J by 6 bases, leaving 12 bases of the junction without a gene match. This chain joins TRBV6-1 to TRBJ1-2, with 9 middle bases fitting TRBD1. This TCR was recovered from a man younger than 30 in good health. Sample: memory CD4+ T cells sorted from blood. The cell subset or site label of this sample denotes: CD45RA-negative fraction. In nucleotide form, the sequence is TGTGCCAGCAGTGGGTTTCTAACAGGGGGCGCAAATGGCTACACCTTC. This sequence encodes CASSGFLTGGANGYTF.